The subject of this entry is one T cell receptor (beta chain). Its specificity is not known. Other nucleotide sequences from this sample produce the same CDR3. This entry is derived from a study of T cell responses to AZD1222 COVID-19 vaccine. Study-wide findings and caveats: Donors were largely white British and mainly female; clonal diversity was possibly underestimated.

V lost 0 bases and J lost 0, with 9 bases in between. The CDR3 has 15 amino acids. Per the germline V gene, CDR1 is SGHRS and CDR2 is YFSETQ. TCRdb keeps only in-frame clones here, not all; method: immunoSEQ multiplex PCR. In the table there are tens of thousands of clones, about 90% of which are singletons. V usage is TRBV5-1 and J usage is TRBJ1-1, with a possible D match to TRBD1 (6 bases). The sample in question was peripheral blood, obtained on day 0 of MenACWY control vaccination. This receptor was identified in an adult in good health. This CDR3 reads CASSLAGGLNTEAFF. The CDR3 region has the DNA TGCGCCAGCAGCTTGGCTGGGGGGCTGAACACTGAAGCTTTCTTT.